These 15 T cell receptor beta chains were all obtained from the same sample, sequenced in a study of early T cells in non-severe SARS-CoV-2 infection. One entry per CDR3 protein results from TCRdb running MiXCR on the 5' RACE reads. The table lists roughly 83,000 distinct CDR3 sequences, about 12% of them singletons. The material sequenced was whole blood, taken at baseline. These receptor sequences come from an adult who was a healthcare worker with PCR-confirmed SARS-CoV-2 infection or an uninfected control (not recorded which).

This clonotype has only a few counts. The rearrangement joins TRBV7-9 to TRBJ2-3, with D possibly matching TRBD2 (5 bases). The V end was cut by 6 bases, the J end by 4 bases, with 17 bases between. The germline gives CDR1 SEHNR, CDR2 FQNEAQ (reference sequence). The length of the CDR3 is 15 residues. CDR3 bases: TGTGCCAGCAGTCCAGACGGGGTCAAGGCAGATACGCAGTATTTT. Translated: CASSPDGVKADTQYF. The full variable domain, with the rest looked up from reference TRBV7-9 and TRBJ2-3, is DTGVSQNPRHKITKRGQNVTFRCDPISEHNRLYWYRQTLGQGPEFLTYFQNEAQLEKSRLLSDRFSAERPKGSFSTLEIQRTEQGDSAMYLCASSPDGVKADTQYFGPGTRLTVL.

This clonotype occurred many times. DNA of the CDR3: TGTGCCAGTTCCCAGGATCCAGGATCCAGGGCTGGAAACACCATATATTTT. Its translation: CASSQDPGSRAGNTIYF. The chain joins TRBV7-2 to TRBJ1-3; D is possibly TRBD1 (5 bases). Per the germline V gene, CDR1 is SGHTA and CDR2 is FQGNSA. The CDR3 has 17 residues. V was shortened by 9 bases and J by 2 bases, with 23 bases between the two germline ends.

This clonotype was counted only a few times. The chain uses TRBV5-1 and TRBJ1-1; 7 nucleotides line up with TRBD1. Germline V gene lookup returns CDR1 SGHRS and CDR2 YFSETQ. J lost 2 bases, V lost 3 bases, and 4 bases had no gene match. The CDR3 extends over 14 amino acids. CDR3 protein: CASSSGTANTEAFF. In nucleotides, the CDR3 is TGCGCCAGCAGCTCTGGGACAGCTAACACTGAAGCTTTCTTT.

The V gene is TRBV10-2, the J gene TRBJ2-2; D tentatively fits TRBD1 or TRBD2 (5 bases each). Germline CDR1 reads WSHSY; CDR2 reads SAAADI. Trimming pared 10 bases from V and 4 bases from J, leaving 10 bases between. The CDR3 has 12 amino acids. In nucleotides, the CDR3 is TGCGCCACCCCGGGACCCACCGGGGAGCTGTTTTTT. It is translated as CATPGPTGELFF.

At least ten counts were recorded for this clonotype. The V call is TRBV24-1, the J call TRBJ1-2; weak D call: TRBD1 (5 bases). The CDR3 length is 14 residues. V was pared by 3 bases and J by 4 bases, with 11 bases between. The germline V gene encodes CDR1 KGHDR and CDR2 SFDVKD. The CDR3 bases are TGTGCCACCAGTGATCCGGGACTGGTCTATGGCTACACCTTC. Its translation: CATSDPGLVYGYTF.

V is TRBV7-9 and J is TRBJ2-3; 8 nucleotides agree with TRBD2. V shed 5 bases, J shed 1 base, and the junction held 5 bases outside the gene matches. In germline, CDR1 is SEHNR, CDR2 FQNEAQ (reference sequence). The length of the CDR3 is 15 residues. CDR3 residues: CASSILGRGTDTQYF. The CDR3 DNA reads as TGTGCCAGCAGCATCCTCGGGAGGGGCACAGATACGCAGTATTTT.

This clonotype was observed many times. The V gene is TRBV2, the J gene TRBJ2-2; TRBD1 might be the D (5 bases). The CDR3 contains 14 residues. Germline assignment: CDR1 SNHLY and CDR2 FYNNEI. Trimming shortened V by 6 bases and J by 2 bases, and 10 bases separated the two germline ends. This chain's CDR3 is CASRQDRNTGELFF. As DNA, the CDR3 is TGTGCCAGCAGACAAGACAGAAACACCGGGGAGCTGTTTTTT.

The table lists this clonotype with many counts. V usage is TRBV25-1 and J usage is TRBJ2-7; D call uncertain. The germline V gene encodes CDR1 MGHDK and CDR2 SYGVNS. CDR3 length: 15 residues. V was cut by 6 bases and J by 3 bases, with 18 bases left in between. The CDR3 bases are TGTGCCAGCAGCACGACTGCCACGGGTGTCTACGAGCAGTACTTC. Its translation is CASSTTATGVYEQYF.

This clonotype was observed at least ten times. The chain recombines TRBV7-8 with TRBJ2-7, with TRBD2 identical over 8 bases. Trimming at V came to 2 bases and at J to 2 bases, leaving 5 bases not matched to a gene. This CDR3 is 15 amino acids long. CDR1 is SGHVS and CDR2 is FQNEAQ in the germline V gene. The CDR3 DNA sequence: TGTGCCAGCAGCTTAAGAGCGGGAGTTACCTACGAGCAGTACTTC. It codes for CASSLRAGVTYEQYF.

This clonotype was seen only a few times. This sequence joins TRBV6-5 and TRBJ2-7, with D perhaps matching TRBD1 (5 bases). The CDR3 length is 14 residues. V was shortened by 5 bases and J by 6 bases, with 17 bases between the two germline ends. Germline V gene sequence: CDR1 MNHEY, CDR2 SVGAGI. The CDR3 DNA reads as TGTGCCAGCAGTGCTCCTGACCCAGGGATCGAGCAGTACTTC. Translation gives CASSAPDPGIEQYF.

In its sample, this clonotype was seen a few times. As DNA, the CDR3 is TGTGCCAGCAGCCGCTCCGGGGACAGGGTGTGGACCAACAATGAGCAGTTCTTC. It translates to CASSRSGDRVWTNNEQFF. The chain links TRBV11-2 to TRBJ2-1; the match to TRBD1 covers 9 bases. Germline V gives CDR1 SGHAT, CDR2 FQNNGV. J gave up 5 bases and V 5 bases, and 16 bases lay outside the gene matches. The CDR3 is 18 residues long.

This clonotype has a handful of counts. This chain links TRBV7-9 with TRBJ1-2, with D unresolved. V gave up 0 bases and J gave up 8 bases, with 13 bases separating them. The CDR3 totals 14 residues. Germline CDR1 is SEHNR and CDR2 is FQNEAQ (reference sequence). In DNA, the CDR3 is TGTGCCAGCAGCTTAGCGCTCAGTTCCCGCGGCTACACCTTC. Residues: CASSLALSSRGYTF.

This clonotype was found a few times. The chain is built from TRBV7-8 and TRBJ1-1; TRBD1 aligns across 10 bases. V dropped 4 bases and J dropped 10; count of bases not matched to a gene: 6. Germline CDR1 SGHVS, CDR2 FQNEAQ. The CDR3 covers 13 residues. Written as DNA, the CDR3 is TGTGCCAGCAGCTCCTGGTGGGACAGGGGAGCTTTCTTT. It codes for CASSSWWDRGAFF. The whole variable domain, remainder taken from reference TRBV7-8 and TRBJ1-1, is GAGVSQSPRYKVAKRGQDVALRCDPISGHVSLFWYQQALGQGPEFLTYFQNEAQLDKSGLPSDRFFAERPEGSVSTLKIQRTQQEDSAVYLCASSSWWDRGAFFGQGTRLTVV.

This clonotype was observed many times. Here the CDR3 DNA reads TGTGCCAGCAGGTCGTTGACCGGGACGGTGAATTCACCCCTCCACTTT. It translates to CASRSLTGTVNSPLHF. The chain recombines TRBV28 with TRBJ1-6; weak D call: TRBD1 (5 bases). V gave up 6 bases and J gave up 7 bases, with 19 bases separating them. CDR3 length: 16 amino acids. Germline V gene lookup returns CDR1 MDHEN and CDR2 SYDVKM.

V and J are TRBV3-1 and TRBJ2-2; D ambiguous. Germline V gene data show CDR1 as LGHDT and CDR2 as YNNKEL (reference sequence). This CDR3 has 14 amino acids. V was cut by 0 bases and J by 3 bases, with 5 bases left in between. CDR3 sequence: CASSQDPDTGELFF. The CDR3 nucleotides are TGTGCCAGCAGCCAAGATCCGGACACCGGGGAGCTGTTTTTT.